What follows are 20 T cell receptor beta chains derived from one specimen sequenced in a study of regulatory T cells in long-lasting Graves disease. CDR3-region Arm-PCR and iRepertoire HTBI primers produced the TCR beta libraries. One entry per CDR3 protein results from TCRdb running MiXCR on the multiplex PCR reads. The sample holds hundreds of thousands of distinct CDR3 sequences; approximately 15% are singletons and the top ten take 25% to 30%. Time point specified: newly diagnosed GD, antithyroid drugs for less than 3 months. RNA from PBMCs was the source of the TCR library. This sample was shared with a second study, whose subject was T cells in Graves' hyperthyroidism and ophthalmopathy.

The sample consisted of peripheral blood mononuclear cells (PBMCs), taken at new diagnosis, from a patient treated with antithyroid drugs. The source of these receptors is a man aged 35-49 years with Graves disease.

At least ten counts were recorded for this clonotype. The chain employs TRBV29-1 and TRBJ1-1; 9 positions agree with TRBD1. The CDR3 contains 13 residues. V lost 5 bases and J lost 7; bases outside the gene matches: 8. CDR1 and CDR2 (germline): SQVTM, ANQGSEA. The CDR3 coding sequence is TGCAGCGTTTTCGGACAGGGGAGGGTTGAAGCTTTCTTT. Residues: CSVFGQGRVEAFF. Looking up the rest from reference TRBV29-1 and TRBJ1-1 gives the full variable domain: SAVISQKPSRDICQRGTSLTIQCQVDSQVTMMFWYRQQPGQSLTLIATANQGSEATYESGFVIDKFPISRPNLTFSTLTVSNMSPEDSSIYLCSVFGQGRVEAFFGQGTRLTVV.

The chain links TRBV24-1 to TRBJ2-6; D remains unclear. The CDR3 covers 16 residues. With 5 bases removed from V and 0 bases from J, the gap between germline ends came to 10 bases. CDR1 and CDR2 from the germline V gene are KGHDR and SFDVKD. CDR3 DNA sequence: TGTGCCACCAGTGGGATGGCAATCTCTGGGGCCAACGTCCTGACTTTC. It encodes CATSGMAISGANVLTF.

The chain carries TRBV11-3 and TRBJ2-1; D is ambiguous. CDR1 SGHNT and CDR2 YENEEA come from the germline V gene. V dropped 5 bases and J dropped 8 bases, with 10 bases sitting between them. The CDR3 length is 12 residues. CDR3 nucleotide sequence: TGTGCCAGCAGCCCCACTAATCATGAGCAGTTCTTC. Translating gives CASSPTNHEQFF.

The chain carries TRBV11-1 and TRBJ2-7; D could derive from TRBD1 or TRBD2 (5 bases each). V lost 5 bases, J lost 6 bases, and 14 bases lay in between. The V gene's germline CDR1 is SGHAT and CDR2 FQDESV (reference sequence). The CDR3 has 13 amino acids. CDR3: CASSPISGLEQYF. The CDR3 bases are TGTGCCAGCAGCCCCATCTCGGGGCTCGAGCAGTACTTC.

The table lists this clonotype with many counts. This rearrangement joins TRBV5-1 to TRBJ2-6; D gene uncertain. V was trimmed by 4 bases and J by 7 bases, leaving 15 bases between them. The CDR3 covers 15 residues. The germline gives CDR1 SGHRS, CDR2 YFSETQ. The CDR3 DNA sequence: TGCGCCAGCAGCCGGTCCCAGGCCGCCGCCAACGTCCTGACTTTC. It codes for CASSRSQAAANVLTF. Using reference TRBV5-1 and TRBJ2-6 for the parts outside the CDR3, the full variable domain is KAGVTQTPRYLIKTRGQQVTLSCSPISGHRSVSWYQQTPGQGLQFLFEYFSETQRNKGNFPGRFSGRQFSNSRSEMNVSTLELGDSALYLCASSRSQAAANVLTFGAGSRLTVL.

Concerning this clonotype itself: This clone may be a read error of a much larger clone one base away. CDR3 protein: CVSSTLYNEQFF. For the CDR3, the DNA is TGTGTCAGCAGCACCCTCTACAATGAGCAGTTCTTC. This rearrangement joins TRBV9 to TRBJ2-1; no definite D call. Germline V gene lookup returns CDR1 SGDLS and CDR2 YYNGEE. The CDR3 is made up of 12 amino acids.

This clonotype has at least ten counts. V and J are TRBV2 and TRBJ2-2; D may be TRBD1 (6 bases). From germline, CDR1 is SNHLY and CDR2 FYNNEI. CDR3 length: 14 amino acids. V lost 9 bases, J lost 1 base, and 12 bases lay in between. CDR3 in amino acids: CASAGTRNTGELFF. The CDR3 nucleotides read TGTGCCAGTGCCGGGACAAGGAACACCGGGGAGCTGTTTTTT. The entire variable domain, with the rest obtained from reference TRBV2 and TRBJ2-2, is as follows: EPEVTQTPSHQVTQMGQEVILRCVPISNHLYFYWYRQILGQKVEFLVSFYNNEISEKSEIFDDQFSVERPDGSNFTLKIRSTKLEDSAMYFCASAGTRNTGELFFGEGSRLTVL.

This clonotype has ten or more counts. The chain has TRBV3-1 and TRBJ2-3, with unresolved D. This CDR3 comprises 15 residues. V was trimmed by 0 bases and J by 6 bases, leaving 13 bases between them. The germline gives CDR1 LGHDT, CDR2 YNNKEL (reference sequence). CDR3 nucleotide sequence: TGTGCCAGCAGCCAAGATCAACCAGCCGTGGATACGCAGTATTTT. It codes for CASSQDQPAVDTQYF.

The chain carries TRBV30 and TRBJ2-2; D is perhaps TRBD2 (6 bases). V lost 3 bases, J lost 1 base, and 6 bases lay in between. This CDR3 is built from 13 residues. Germline CDR1 and CDR2: GTSNPN and SVGIG (reference sequence). CDR3 coding DNA: TGTGCCTGGAGCGGGGGGAACACCGGGGAGCTGTTTTTT. This codes for CAWSGGNTGELFF.

A few counts support this clonotype. The chain is built from TRBV28 and TRBJ2-5; TRBD1 matches 7 bases. Trimming took 3 bases from V and 10 from J; bases not matched to a gene: 8. This CDR3 has 13 amino acids. Germline CDR1 and CDR2: MDHEN and SYDVKM. In DNA, the CDR3 is TGTGCCAGCAGTTTCGACAGGGTGAAGGGCCAGTACTTC. Protein product: CASSFDRVKGQYF.

This clonotype turned up a few times. The chain carries TRBV7-9 and TRBJ2-3, with unresolved D. Trimming removed 8 bases at V and 2 bases at J, with 17 bases between. CDR1 and CDR2 from the germline V gene are SEHNR and FQNEAQ (reference sequence). This CDR3 comprises 15 residues. DNA of the CDR3: TGTGCCAGCCGCTCCTGGGCCAAACTCACAGATACGCAGTATTTT. Translating gives CASRSWAKLTDTQYF. Filled out from reference TRBV7-9 and TRBJ2-3, the complete variable domain reads DTGVSQNPRHKITKRGQNVTFRCDPISEHNRLYWYRQTLGQGPEFLTYFQNEAQLEKSRLLSDRFSAERPKGSFSTLEIQRTEQGDSAMYLCASRSWAKLTDTQYFGPGTRLTVL.

The rearrangement links TRBV6-5 to TRBJ1-4; D is unresolved. Germline V gives CDR1 MNHEY, CDR2 SVGAGI. Trimming left V 0 bases short and J 11 bases short, with 4 bases between. The CDR3 extends over 11 amino acids. In DNA, the CDR3 is TGTGCCAGCAGTTACTCAGGGAAACTGTTTTTT. Translating it yields CASSYSGKLFF.

This clonotype was counted ten times or more. The chain couples TRBV7-8 to TRBJ1-1; D is unresolved. CDR3 length: 14 residues. V lost 6 bases and J 0 bases, leaving 11 bases between the germline ends. Germline CDR1 is SGHVS and CDR2 is FQNEAQ. In DNA, the CDR3 is TGTGCCAGCAGGGCCCAAACTTTGAACACTGAAGCTTTCTTT. This sequence encodes CASRAQTLNTEAFF.

This clonotype was observed many times. The rearrangement joins TRBV7-9 to TRBJ2-7; no firm D call. Germline assignment: CDR1 SEHNR and CDR2 FQNEAQ (reference sequence). Trimming stripped 1 base from V and 0 bases from J, with 7 bases between. The CDR3 contains 14 residues. The chain's CDR3 is CASSLGLLSYEQYF. In DNA, the CDR3 is TGTGCCAGCAGCTTAGGACTCCTCTCCTACGAGCAGTACTTC.

This clonotype appeared a few times. The V call is TRBV10-1, the J call TRBJ2-7; no clear D gene. V was cut by 7 bases and J by 4 bases, with 32 bases left in between. The length of the CDR3 is 19 residues. Germline CDR1 and CDR2: WNHNN and SYGVQD (reference sequence). The CDR3 coding sequence is TGCGCCAGCACATACACGGTCCACCACAACCGGCAGGATCGATACGAGCAGTACTTC. Encoded protein: CASTYTVHHNRQDRYEQYF.

This clonotype was detected ten times or more. J is TRBJ2-3 and V is TRBV5-1, with a tentative D call TRBD2 (7 bases). Trimming left V 3 bases short and J 0 bases short, with 11 bases between. CDR1 and CDR2 from the germline V gene are SGHRS and YFSETQ. There are 15 residues in the CDR3. The CDR3 nucleotides are TGCGCCAGCAGCTGGAGGGGGGGTAGCACAGATACGCAGTATTTT. This translates into CASSWRGGSTDTQYF.

To note about this clonotype: This clone may be a read error of a much larger clone one base away. The rearrangement joins TRBV7-8 to TRBJ1-1; D not certain. Looked up from germline, CDR1 is SGHVS and CDR2 is FQNEAQ. The CDR3 spans 16 residues. Trimming left V 2 bases short and J 1 base short, with 14 bases between. In DNA form, the CDR3 reads TGTGCCAGCAGCTTAACCTCGGGTTTGCGGAACACTGAAGCTTTCTTT. Its translation: CASSLTSGLRNTEAFF.

The chain links TRBV28 to TRBJ2-3, with D possibly matching TRBD1 (5 bases). Trimming stripped 4 bases from V and 0 bases from J, with 17 bases between. CDR3 length: 17 amino acids. Per the germline V gene, CDR1 is MDHEN and CDR2 is SYDVKM. In DNA form, the CDR3 reads TGTGCCAGCAGTTCGTCAAAAACAGGAACTAGCACAGATACGCAGTATTTT. This encodes CASSSSKTGTSTDTQYF.

Only a few counts were recorded for this clonotype. This chain connects TRBV27 to TRBJ1-2, with TRBD1 matching 8 bases. CDR3 length: 14 residues. Germline V lookup: CDR1 MNHEY, CDR2 SMNVEV (reference sequence). Losses at the gene ends were 5 bases for V and 8 bases for J; bases not matched to a gene: 10. CDR3 nucleotide sequence: TGTGCCAGCAGTCCTGGACAGGGTTTATGGGGCTACACCTTC. Its translation: CASSPGQGLWGYTF.

This clonotype was seen ten or more times. The rearrangement uses TRBV19 and TRBJ1-1; 8 nucleotides match TRBD1. This CDR3 is built from 15 residues. The trim removed 5 bases at V and 4 bases at J, leaving 9 bases unmatched. CDR1 and CDR2 from the germline V gene are LNHDA and SQIVND (reference sequence). The CDR3 loop reads CASSPWDRPPTEAFF. The CDR3 DNA reads as TGTGCCAGTAGTCCTTGGGACAGGCCCCCCACTGAAGCTTTCTTT.